What follows describes a single TCR beta chain. The antigen is unknown. This entry belongs to a study of shared clonotypes between healthy human individuals. Study-level points and caveats: Rarefaction analysis demonstrated incomplete sorted-subset sequencing notwithstanding large depth. Since donors were few, the genetic and exposure-history diversity represented was limited. Sample collection involved blood only; tissue repertoires are likely different. Naive subsets generally exceeded memory subsets in estimated richness.

Between the trimmed V and J ends, which lost 7 bases and 4 bases, there was a span of 16 bases. The CDR3 runs 14 residues. Germline V lookup: CDR1 SNHLY, CDR2 FYNNEI. The assay was immunoSEQ multiplex PCR, and TCRdb's table has in-frame clones only and misses some. This table holds approximately 720,000 clones, around 72% found once. This TCR was sampled from a woman in her 30s in good health. The source material was memory CD4+ T cells sorted from blood. Stated subset: CD45RA-negative fraction. The rearrangement joins TRBV2 to TRBJ1-2; D perhaps matches TRBD1 (5 bases). The CDR3 protein is CASTSIDSLYGYTF. In DNA form, the CDR3 reads TGTGCCAGCACTTCCATAGACAGTCTCTATGGCTACACCTTC.